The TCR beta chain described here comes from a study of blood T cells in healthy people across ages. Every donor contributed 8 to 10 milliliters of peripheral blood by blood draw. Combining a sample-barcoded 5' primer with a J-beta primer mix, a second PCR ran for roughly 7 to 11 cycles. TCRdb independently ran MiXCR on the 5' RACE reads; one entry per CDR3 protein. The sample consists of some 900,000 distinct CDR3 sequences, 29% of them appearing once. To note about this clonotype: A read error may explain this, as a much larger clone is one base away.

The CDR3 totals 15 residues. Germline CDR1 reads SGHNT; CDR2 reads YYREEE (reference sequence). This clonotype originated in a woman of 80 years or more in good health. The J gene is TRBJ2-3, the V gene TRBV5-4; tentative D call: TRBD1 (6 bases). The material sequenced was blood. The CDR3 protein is CACSDRTVFTDTQYF. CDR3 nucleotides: TGTGCCTGCAGCGATCGGACAGTTTTCACAGATACACAGTATTTT. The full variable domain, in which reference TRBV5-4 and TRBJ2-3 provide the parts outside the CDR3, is ETGVTQSPTHLIKTRGQQVTLRCSSQSGHNTVSWYQQALGQGPQFIFQYYREEENGRGNFPPRFSGLQFPNYSSELNVNALELDDSALYLCACSDRTVFTDTQYFGPGTRLTVL.